The 11 T cell receptor beta chains in this list originate from one sample, sequenced in a study of blood T cell repertoires in COVID-19 (dated by TCRdb to 2019 to 2021). The library relied on the immunoSEQ multiplex PCR assay. The table comes from immuneACCESS by way of TCRdb, which keeps in-frame sequences with V and J called. Part of the clones is missing from these tables; in studies checked, under half for an unresolved V gene and the rest for unknown reasons. The sample table holds 200,000 to 300,000 clones, of which 85% to 90% were seen once. Just under 9% of the sample rests with the top ten. Sequencing was done on a sample of PBMCs or T cells enriched from blood (not recorded which). The receptors shown here come from a man aged 40-49 years who had recovered from COVID-19.

The chain recombines TRBV18 with TRBJ2-1, with D possibly being TRBD2 (6 bases). Trimming stripped 3 bases from V and 4 bases from J, with 16 bases between. Germline CDR1 KGHSH, CDR2 LQKENI. The CDR3 consists of 16 residues. The DNA of the CDR3 is TGTGCCAGCTCACCTTCCGGTCCGGGGGTTTACAATGAGCAGTTCTTC. Translation: CASSPSGPGVYNEQFF.

The V and J genes are TRBV6-2 or TRBV6-3 and TRBJ2-1, with TRBD2 identical over 12 bases. The CDR3 consists of 18 residues. V shed 6 bases, J shed 2 bases, and the junction held 11 bases outside the gene matches. Germline V gene lookup returns CDR1 MNHEY and CDR2 SVGEGT. CDR3 in amino acids: CASSPQLGLAGTYNEQFF. In nucleotides, the CDR3 is TGTGCCAGCAGCCCCCAACTTGGACTAGCGGGAACCTACAATGAGCAGTTCTTC.

CDR3 sequence: CASSIQMIPYEQYF. The CDR3 coding sequence is TGTGCCAGTAGTATCCAGATGATTCCCTACGAGCAGTACTTC. The J gene is TRBJ2-7, the V gene TRBV19; D call uncertain. The CDR3 spans 14 residues. V was pared by 3 bases and J by 2 bases, with 11 bases between. Germline values: CDR1 LNHDA, CDR2 SQIVND (reference sequence). Using reference TRBV19 and TRBJ2-7 for the parts outside the CDR3, the full variable domain is DGGITQSPKYLFRKEGQNVTLSCEQNLNHDAMYWYRQDPGQGLRLIYYSQIVNDFQKGDIAEGYSVSREKKESFPLTVTSAQKNPTAFYLCASSIQMIPYEQYFGPGTRLTVT.

As DNA, the CDR3 is TGTGCCAGCACACAGGGGGGCATTTATGGCTACACCTTC. Translated, it gives CASTQGGIYGYTF. The V call is TRBV19, the J call TRBJ1-2; the match to TRBD1 covers 8 bases. After removal of 9 bases from V and 5 bases from J, the junction contained 8 bases not matched to a gene. This CDR3 is built from 13 residues. Germline loops: CDR1 LNHDA, CDR2 SQIVND (reference sequence). Complete variable domain (other parts from reference TRBV19 and TRBJ1-2): DGGITQSPKYLFRKEGQNVTLSCEQNLNHDAMYWYRQDPGQGLRLIYYSQIVNDFQKGDIAEGYSVSREKKESFPLTVTSAQKNPTAFYLCASTQGGIYGYTFGSGTRLTVV.

The genes are TRBV2 and TRBJ1-2, with 12 bases fitting TRBD1. The ends lost 9 bases at V and 7 bases at J; junction bases unmatched: 6. Looked up from germline, CDR1 is SNHLY and CDR2 is FYNNEI. This CDR3 is built from 13 residues. CDR3 nucleotides: TGTGCCAGGGGGGACAGGGGGCAAGGTGGCTACACCTTC. Encoded protein: CARGDRGQGGYTF.

The chain has TRBV30 and TRBJ1-1, with 8 bases fitting TRBD1. In germline, CDR1 is GTSNPN, CDR2 SVGIG (reference sequence). There are 15 residues in the CDR3. Germline trimming cut 3 bases from V and 5 bases from J; bases unmatched to any gene: 11. The CDR3 spells CAWRGGGTGYTEAFF. CDR3 coding DNA: TGTGCCTGGAGGGGGGGCGGGACAGGTTATACTGAAGCTTTCTTT.

Details on this clone: An end of the junction differs from the germline gene, which may be a read error. For the CDR3, the DNA is TGTGCCGGCAGGAGAAATTCGGCAACTAATGAAAAACTGTTTTTT. Its protein product is CAGRRNSATNEKLFF. The chain recombines TRBV6-5 with TRBJ1-4; D remains ambiguous. Germline values: CDR1 MNHEY, CDR2 SVGAGI. The CDR3 runs to 15 residues.

The chain is built from TRBV16 and TRBJ2-5, with D possibly TRBD2 on 6 matching bases. Germline CDR1 is KGHSY and CDR2 is FQNENV. This CDR3 has 14 amino acids. The V gene lost 3 bases and the J gene lost 2 bases, with 10 bases spanning the gap. The CDR3 DNA follows: TGTGCCAGCAGCCAGGGAGGTCCACAAGAGACCCAGTACTTC. Translated: CASSQGGPQETQYF. The whole variable domain, remainder taken from reference TRBV16 and TRBJ2-5, is GEEVAQTPKHLVRGEGQKAKLYCAPIKGHSYVFWYQQVLKNEFKFLISFQNENVFDETGMPKERFSAKCLPNSPCSLEIQATKLEDSAVYFCASSQGGPQETQYFGPGTRLLVL.

The J gene is TRBJ2-7, the V gene TRBV6-2 or TRBV6-3; D may be TRBD2 (5 bases). The V end lost 5 bases, the J end lost 6 bases, and 14 bases lay between the germline ends. The CDR3 loop spans 13 amino acids. CDR1 and CDR2 from the germline V gene are MNHEY and SVGEGT. The CDR3 protein is CASSHFGEVEQYF. The CDR3 region has the DNA TGTGCCAGCAGTCACTTCGGGGAAGTCGAGCAGTACTTC.

The chain recombines TRBV4-1 with TRBJ1-2; D not certain. The CDR3 is 13 amino acids. Trimming took off 4 bases at V and 0 bases at J, with 6 bases between the two ends. CDR1 is MGHRA, CDR2 YSYEKL, per germline. CDR3 bases: TGCGCCAGCAGCCCCGGGGCTAACTATGGCTACACCTTC. It translates to CASSPGANYGYTF.

J is TRBJ2-1 and V is TRBV27; tentatively, D is TRBD1 (5 bases). Per germline, CDR1 MNHEY and CDR2 SMNVEV (reference sequence). The CDR3 runs 16 residues. Trimming took 6 bases from V and 0 from J, leaving 15 bases between them. The CDR3 bases are TGTGCCAGCAGCGCCCCGACAGAGAGCTCCTACAATGAGCAGTTCTTC. Protein product: CASSAPTESSYNEQFF.